This TCR beta chain was identified in a study of T cell repertoires in cytomegalovirus infection. Study overall: Public TCR beta signatures provided an indication of both CMV infection and a matching HLA type.

This clonotype was seen repeatedly, ten times or more. What it binds is unknown. Via MiXCR, TCRdb re-called the reads, giving one row per CDR3 protein. The sample includes about 300,000 distinct CDR3 sequences, roughly a tenth seen only once; the top ten take approximately 2.3%. Overall study findings and caveats: Dominating the ex vivo response were HLA-C-restricted CMV-specific TCR beta clonotypes.

Germline values: CDR1 SEHNR, CDR2 FQNEAQ (reference sequence). The CDR3 spans 15 residues. The trim removed 3 bases at V and 5 bases at J, leaving 6 bases unmatched. The sequence came from a human donor in good health (CMV status not recorded). Some clones in this sample may be carry-over from other donors' samples. Sequences were obtained from PBMCs. This rearrangement joins TRBV7-9 to TRBJ2-1, with 8 positions matching TRBD2. CDR3 in DNA: TGTGCCAGCAGCTTCGAGCGGGGGACGCACAATGAGCAGTTCTTC. Amino acid sequence: CASSFERGTHNEQFF.